The clone carrying this T cell receptor (beta chain) appeared a few times. This sample is drawn from a study of CD8 T cells in ankylosing spondylitis. Using quantitative 5'-RACE with molecular barcodes, the authors made TCR beta libraries. Each CDR3 protein gets one entry after TCRdb re-called the 5' RACE reads with MiXCR. The sample has 230,000 or so distinct CDR3 sequences, 18% seen once; the top ten hold less than 35%. The specimen was blood, either unsorted or a sorted T cell fraction (not recorded which). This receptor was identified in a male donor with ankylosing spondylitis or in good health (not recorded which).

For the CDR3, the DNA is TGTGCCAGCAGCTCAACCCTTCGCCCTGATGAGCAGTTCTTC. Protein sequence: CASSSTLRPDEQFF. This chain links TRBV7-9 with TRBJ2-1; D is uncertain. CDR1 and CDR2 (germline): SEHNR, FQNEAQ (reference sequence). The V and J ends lost 4 bases and 8 bases respectively, with 15 bases between them. The length of the CDR3 is 14 residues. Full variable domain (missing parts from reference TRBV7-9 and TRBJ2-1): DTGVSQNPRHKITKRGQNVTFRCDPISEHNRLYWYRQTLGQGPEFLTYFQNEAQLEKSRLLSDRFSAERPKGSFSTLEIQRTEQGDSAMYLCASSSTLRPDEQFFGPGTRLTVL.